The clone carrying this TCR beta chain was recorded many times. The data stem from a study of T cells in Graves' hyperthyroidism and ophthalmopathy. Together with thyroid ultrasound, orbital computed tomography, serum thyroxine and TRAb, clinical symptoms were used for diagnoses. Amplification of TCR beta CDR3 regions used RNA as the template. HTBI primers were the set used in a first-round RT-PCR of the TCR CDR3. Via MiXCR, TCRdb re-called the multiplex PCR reads, giving one row per CDR3 protein. The table includes about 360,000 distinct CDR3 sequences, about 18% detected once. V lost 6 bases and J lost 3, with 12 bases in between. Germline loops: CDR1 MDHEN, CDR2 SYDVKM. The CDR3 loop spans 13 amino acids.

This clonotype originated in a woman aged 18-29 years with Graves' hyperthyroidism. Sequencing used blood. This chain joins TRBV28 and TRBJ2-7; D gene ambiguous. The DNA for the CDR3 is TGTGCCAGCAGGTTGGACGGAGACTACGAGCAGTACTTC. Amino acids: CASRLDGDYEQYF.